This TCR beta chain was observed in a study of shared clonotypes between healthy human individuals. Data came from immunoSEQ multiplex PCR; TCRdb stores just in-frame clones and leaves some out. The sample has roughly 850,000 clones; about 96% are singletons. Terminally differentiated effector memory CD45RA+ cells were excluded from the naive CD8 cells, which were CD45RO-negative and positively selected for CCR7. This CDR3 comprises 14 residues. V lost 2 bases and J lost 8, with 14 bases in between. In germline, CDR1 is LGHNA, CDR2 YNFKEQ. This clonotype originated in a man aged 25-45 years in good health. The chain has TRBV4-2 and TRBJ2-3, with TRBD2 as a possible D gene (6 bases). Sequences were obtained from naive CD8+ T cells sorted from blood. The CDR3 DNA reads as TGTGCCAGCAGCCAACTCGGGGGAGAAAGTACGCAGTATTTT. Residues: CASSQLGGESTQYF.